Listed below are T cell receptor beta chains from one sample, sequenced in a study of CD8 T cells in ankylosing spondylitis. TCRdb re-called the 5' RACE reads with MiXCR, one entry per CDR3 protein. The sample shows 250,000 to 350,000 distinct CDR3 sequences, approximately 20% of them seen only once. Material for sequencing was blood, either unsorted or a sorted T cell fraction (not recorded which). Receptors originate from a male donor with ankylosing spondylitis or in good health (not recorded which). CDR3s include the opening cysteine and the closing phenylalanine or tryptophan. The D gene is left open where the match is weak. For some rows the clone size is stated as once, few or many, or as a class when expanded; others skip it.

DNA: TGTGCCAGCAGTTACTACGGGGACGGGGAGCTGTTTTTT
CDR3: CASSYYGDGELFF
V: TRBV6-5
D: .
J: TRBJ2-2
size: .

DNA: TGTGCCAGAGCCCGGGACAGCCCGCACTTCTTT
CDR3: CARARDSPHFF
V: TRBV10-3
D: TRBD1
J: TRBJ1-1
size: few

DNA: TGCAGCATTACCGGACTAGCGGGGGGGACAGATACGCAGTATTTT
CDR3: CSITGLAGGTDTQYF
V: TRBV29-1
D: TRBD2
J: TRBJ2-3
size: .

DNA: TGCAGTGCTAGGGGACAGGGGGCGAACACTGAAGCTTTCTTT
CDR3: CSARGQGANTEAFF
V: TRBV20-1
D: TRBD1
J: TRBJ1-1
size: .

DNA: TGCGCCAGCAGCACCGGGACAGGGATGAACAATGAGCAGTTCTTC
CDR3: CASSTGTGMNNEQFF
V: TRBV5-1
D: TRBD1
J: TRBJ2-1
size: .

DNA: TGCAGCGGGCAGGGGTACAGGGGCGGGAGAGAAAGGAATGAGCAGTTCTTC
CDR3: CSGQGYRGGRERNEQFF
V: TRBV29-1
D: .
J: TRBJ2-1
size: few

DNA: TGCAGTGCTAGTCGTGACAGGGGGCTGGGTGGCACTGAAGCTTTCTTT
CDR3: CSASRDRGLGGTEAFF
V: TRBV20-1
D: TRBD1
J: TRBJ1-1
size: many

DNA: TGCGCCAGCAGCTTGGATCTGGGGAGCGGCACCGGGGAGCTGTTTTTT
CDR3: CASSLDLGSGTGELFF
V: TRBV5-1
D: .
J: TRBJ2-2
size: few

DNA: TGTGCCAGCAGCTTAGTGGCGGGGACTCAGCATTTT
CDR3: CASSLVAGTQHF
V: TRBV7-2
D: .
J: TRBJ1-5
size: .

DNA: TGTGCCTGGAGCCTCCCACCTCTTCAGCCCCAGCATTTT
CDR3: CAWSLPPLQPQHF
V: TRBV30
D: .
J: TRBJ1-5
size: few

DNA: TGCAGTGCGAGGGGACTAGCGAAGTACAATGAGCAGTTCTTC
CDR3: CSARGLAKYNEQFF
V: TRBV20-1
D: TRBD2
J: TRBJ2-1
size: .

DNA: TGTGCCAGCAGCATCCCGCACCACAGGGGGCTCAGGAGCACAGATACGCAGTATTTT
CDR3: CASSIPHHRGLRSTDTQYF
V: TRBV11-1
D: TRBD1
J: TRBJ2-3
size: .

DNA: TGTGCCAGCAGTACAGGGGGAAGCTCCTATAATTCACCCCTCCACTTT
CDR3: CASSTGGSSYNSPLHF
V: TRBV6-1
D: TRBD1
J: TRBJ1-6
size: .

DNA: TGTGCCAGCAGCTTAGGACGACGTGAAGAGACCCAGTACTTC
CDR3: CASSLGRREETQYF
V: TRBV11-1
D: .
J: TRBJ2-5
size: .

DNA: TGCAGCCCCGTCAGGGGGAACACAGATACGCAGTATTTT
CDR3: CSPVRGNTDTQYF
V: TRBV29-1
D: TRBD1
J: TRBJ2-3
size: many

DNA: TGTGCGGCGGGGGAGGGCTATGGCTACACCTTC
CDR3: CAAGEGYGYTF
V: TRBV27
D: .
J: TRBJ1-2
size: few

DNA: TGCGCCAGCAGCTTGCCGCGGGACAGCGCAATGAACACTGAAGCTTTCTTT
CDR3: CASSLPRDSAMNTEAFF
V: TRBV5-1
D: TRBD1
J: TRBJ1-1
size: .

DNA: TGTGCCAGCAGCTTTGGAAGGGCCGACAGGGTGGTTGAAAAACTGTTTTTT
CDR3: CASSFGRADRVVEKLFF
V: TRBV5-5
D: TRBD1
J: TRBJ1-4
size: few

DNA: TGTGCCAGCAGTGAAGCGCTTGGAGGGTTCGGTGGAAACACCATATATTTT
CDR3: CASSEALGGFGGNTIYF
V: TRBV6-1
D: .
J: TRBJ1-3
size: .

DNA: TGCAGTGCTACTTTGGGACAGGGAGGAACCCACTTT
CDR3: CSATLGQGGTHF
V: TRBV20-1
D: TRBD1
J: TRBJ1-6
size: .

DNA: TGTGCCAGCAGTCGACTTTACAGGACTAGCGGGGGGCCTCGGCTACGAGATACGCAGTATTTT
CDR3: CASSRLYRTSGGPRLRDTQYF
V: TRBV2
D: TRBD2
J: TRBJ2-3
size: .

DNA: TGTGCCAGCAGTGAAGCGGTGGGCTGGGGTCAGCCCCAGCATTTT
CDR3: CASSEAVGWGQPQHF
V: TRBV6-1
D: .
J: TRBJ1-5
size: few

DNA: TGTGCCAGCAGTTTATTAGCGGGGCGGGGTAATGAGCAGTTCTTC
CDR3: CASSLLAGRGNEQFF
V: TRBV12-3/TRBV12-4
D: TRBD2
J: TRBJ2-1
size: .

DNA: TGCGCCAGCAGCCCGGGGGACTGGACCTTCTTCTCTGGAAACACCATATATTTT
CDR3: CASSPGDWTFFSGNTIYF
V: TRBV5-1
D: .
J: TRBJ1-3
size: few

DNA: TGCAGCGTTGAAGAGAGCGGTAGTGGCTACACCTTC
CDR3: CSVEESGSGYTF
V: TRBV29-1
D: .
J: TRBJ1-2
size: .

DNA: TGTGCCAGCAGTCCCCAGACCGGGGGGATGGGTGAGACCCAGTACTTC
CDR3: CASSPQTGGMGETQYF
V: TRBV12-3/TRBV12-4
D: TRBD2
J: TRBJ2-5
size: .

DNA: TGTGCCAGCAGGAGAGGCCGGATTACCAATCAGCCCCAGCATTTT
CDR3: CASRRGRITNQPQHF
V: TRBV2
D: .
J: TRBJ1-5
size: few

DNA: TGTGCCATCCTATCTGAGGGGCAAGAGACCCAGTACTTC
CDR3: CAILSEGQETQYF
V: TRBV10-3
D: .
J: TRBJ2-5
size: .

DNA: TGTGCCAGCAGCTTTAGCAGATGGGGCGAAGGACAAGAGACCCAGTACTTC
CDR3: CASSFSRWGEGQETQYF
V: TRBV7-9
D: .
J: TRBJ2-5
size: .

DNA: TGCAGTGCTAGACCCCTCTACCATGAGCAGTTCTTC
CDR3: CSARPLYHEQFF
V: TRBV20-1
D: .
J: TRBJ2-1
size: .

DNA: TGTGCCAGCAGTATGACAGGGCCCCAACAGTACTTC
CDR3: CASSMTGPQQYF
V: TRBV12-3/TRBV12-4
D: TRBD1
J: TRBJ2-5
size: .

DNA: TGCGCCAGCGGAACCGCAAGTGGCACAGATACGCAGTATTTT
CDR3: CASGTASGTDTQYF
V: TRBV5-1
D: .
J: TRBJ2-3
size: few

DNA: TGCGCCAGCAAAACCAGGGGACAACATGGCACTGAAGCTTTCTTT
CDR3: CASKTRGQHGTEAFF
V: TRBV5-1
D: .
J: TRBJ1-1
size: few

DNA: TGTGCCAGCAGTTTACCGATCGGGGTTCAGCCCCAGCATTTT
CDR3: CASSLPIGVQPQHF
V: TRBV12-3/TRBV12-4
D: .
J: TRBJ1-5
size: .

DNA: TGTGCCAGCAGCTGGGACAGGGTAAAAGATACGCAGTATTTT
CDR3: CASSWDRVKDTQYF
V: TRBV11-2
D: TRBD1
J: TRBJ2-3
size: .

DNA: TGCGCCAGCAGCCCAGGACAGGGGATAGGTCAGCCCCAGCATTTT
CDR3: CASSPGQGIGQPQHF
V: TRBV5-1
D: TRBD1
J: TRBJ1-5
size: many

DNA: TGCGCCAGCAGCTTGGGGACTAGCATTGAGACCCAGTACTTC
CDR3: CASSLGTSIETQYF
V: TRBV5-1
D: TRBD2
J: TRBJ2-5
size: few

DNA: TGTGCCAGCAGCCGGGAGGCGGCAGGGCAATCCACAGATACGCAGTATTTT
CDR3: CASSREAAGQSTDTQYF
V: TRBV7-9
D: TRBD2
J: TRBJ2-3
size: .

DNA: TGTGCTAGCAGCTTACAGAGCGGGGGTGCGAACACCGGGGAGCTGTTTTTT
CDR3: CASSLQSGGANTGELFF
V: TRBV7-7
D: TRBD2
J: TRBJ2-2
size: .